One and the same sample provided the 9 T cell receptor beta chains below, sequenced in a study of identical twins. MiXCR, run by TCRdb on the 5' RACE reads, gives a single entry per CDR3 protein. The repertoire includes approximately 500,000 distinct CDR3 sequences, nearly 15% of them detected once, and roughly 0.46% sits in the top ten. These records were also assigned to another study, of yellow fever vaccine responses in identical twins.

Sequenced input: CD4+ T cells sorted from blood. The source is a woman aged 18-29 years in good health.

This clonotype occurred many times. CDR3 sequence reads: CASSQTGGAKNIQYF. The CDR3 nucleotides are TGTGCCAGCAGCCAGACAGGGGGGGCCAAAAACATTCAGTACTTC. The genes are TRBV7-9 and TRBJ2-4; 9 bases align to TRBD1. V dropped 5 bases and J dropped 1; count of bases not matched to a gene: 3. The CDR3 length is 15 residues. Germline loops: CDR1 SEHNR, CDR2 FQNEAQ (reference sequence). Using reference TRBV7-9 and TRBJ2-4 for the parts outside the CDR3, the full variable domain is DTGVSQNPRHKITKRGQNVTFRCDPISEHNRLYWYRQTLGQGPEFLTYFQNEAQLEKSRLLSDRFSAERPKGSFSTLEIQRTEQGDSAMYLCASSQTGGAKNIQYFGAGTRLSVL.

This clonotype was observed a handful of times. The CDR3 DNA sequence: TGTGCCAGCAAAGATACTAGCGGGGTAGAGACCCAGTACTTC. It codes for CASKDTSGVETQYF. The chain couples TRBV6-1 to TRBJ2-5, with 10 bases fitting TRBD2. There are 14 residues in the CDR3. From germline, CDR1 is MNHNS and CDR2 SASEGT. The trim removed 7 bases at V and 4 bases at J, leaving 6 bases unmatched.

Only a few counts were recorded for this clonotype. The V gene is TRBV15, the J gene TRBJ2-7; no definite D call. Germline lookup yields CDR1 LNHNV and CDR2 YYDKDF (reference sequence). V dropped 0 bases and J dropped 12 bases, with 6 bases sitting between them. There are 10 residues in the CDR3. The CDR3 bases are TGTGCCACCAGCAGAGAAACGTGGTACGTC. Its protein is CATSRETWYV.

V gene TRBV6-6 combines with J gene TRBJ2-1, with 7 bases that match TRBD2. The V gene end was trimmed by 0 bases and the J gene end by 14 bases; junction bases not matched to a gene: 7. The CDR3 loop spans 13 amino acids. Per the germline V gene, CDR1 is MNHNY and CDR2 is SVGAGI (reference sequence). DNA for the CDR3: TGTGCCAGCAGTTACTCAGTGCTAGCGGAGGAGTTCTTC. The encoded protein is CASSYSVLAEEFF.

In its sample, this clonotype was seen a few times. This chain connects TRBV20-1 to TRBJ2-7; tentative D call: TRBD1 (5 bases). This CDR3 comprises 12 residues. Germline V gives CDR1 DFQATT, CDR2 SNEGSKA (reference sequence). Between the trimmed V and J ends, which lost 6 bases and 3 bases, there was a span of 12 bases. CDR3 protein: CSAPRGDYEQYF. CDR3 nucleotides: TGCAGTGCGCCAAGGGGTGACTACGAGCAGTACTTC.

This clonotype was detected a few times. The genes are TRBV14 and TRBJ2-3, with D unclear. Trimming removed 4 bases from V and 0 bases from J, with 8 bases in between. CDR1 is SGHDN, CDR2 FVKESK, per germline. There are 14 residues in the CDR3. The CDR3 bases are TGTGCCAGCAGCCCAATTTATAGCACAGATACGCAGTATTTT. Its protein product is CASSPIYSTDTQYF.

This clonotype was observed a handful of times. V usage is TRBV12-3 or TRBV12-4 and J usage is TRBJ2-3; 9 bases match TRBD2. V lost 3 bases to trimming and J lost 0 bases; unmatched junction nucleotides: 7. The CDR3 length is 17 residues. CDR3 in DNA: TGTGCCAGCAGTTTGGCGGGAGGGCCGTTTAGCACAGATACGCAGTATTTT. It translates to CASSLAGGPFSTDTQYF.

V gene TRBV5-1 combines with J gene TRBJ1-1; D unclear. Germline V CDR1 and CDR2: SGHRS, YFSETQ. Trimming removed 2 bases from V and 0 bases from J, with 8 bases in between. CDR3 length: 14 amino acids. The CDR3 loop reads CASSFSALNTEAFF. Written as DNA, the CDR3 is TGCGCCAGCAGCTTCTCAGCTTTGAACACTGAAGCTTTCTTT.

This clonotype was seen at least ten times. The chain recombines TRBV3-1 with TRBJ1-2; D gene ambiguous. The CDR3 covers 14 residues. CDR1 and CDR2 (germline): LGHDT, YNNKEL (reference sequence). V dropped 2 bases and J dropped 2 bases, with 9 bases sitting between them. As DNA, the CDR3 is TGTGCCAGCAGCCAAACGGGCTTAAACTATGGCTACACCTTC. Its protein is CASSQTGLNYGYTF.